This passage covers 14 T cell receptor beta chains from one sample sequenced in a study of T cell repertoires in urothelial bladder cancer. Generated by immunoSEQ multiplex PCR, the TCRdb table keeps only in-frame clones and is missing some. The sample has roughly 2,500 clones, 68% seen once; the top ten hold approximately 15%. Sequenced sample: bladder tissue. Receptors were obtained from a human donor with a benign inflammatory bladder lesion.

V and J are TRBV5-1 and TRBJ2-7; D may be TRBD1 (7 bases). The CDR3 spans 14 residues. V was shortened by 4 bases and J by 2 bases, with 13 bases between the two germline ends. Germline CDR1 SGHRS, CDR2 YFSETQ. CDR3 in amino acids: CASSAQGGAYEQYF. CDR3 coding DNA: TGCGCCAGCAGCGCCCAGGGGGGTGCCTACGAGCAGTACTTC.

The CDR3 reads CASSPGRIGRGTEAFF. The CDR3 region has the DNA TGCGCCAGCAGCCCCGGTAGAATTGGCAGGGGAACTGAAGCTTTCTTT. The chain is built from TRBV5-1 and TRBJ1-1, with D tentatively TRBD1 (6 bases). There are 16 residues in the CDR3. From germline, CDR1 is SGHRS and CDR2 YFSETQ. V was trimmed by 4 bases and J by 5 bases, leaving 21 bases between them.

This sequence joins TRBV6-6 and TRBJ2-5; 9 nucleotides align to TRBD2. The germline V gene encodes CDR1 MNHNY and CDR2 SVGAGI (reference sequence). CDR3 length: 15 amino acids. V trimming: 4 bases; J trimming: 5 bases; junction bases outside the gene matches: 8. CDR3: CASSSQAGGSETQYF. Written as DNA, the CDR3 is TGTGCCAGCAGTTCTCAAGCGGGAGGTTCGGAGACCCAGTACTTC.

The rearrangement joins TRBV4-1 to TRBJ2-7, with 11 bases aligning to TRBD2. V was pared by 6 bases and J by 9 bases, with 16 bases of the junction left unmatched. The CDR3 runs 16 residues. Germline values: CDR1 MGHRA, CDR2 YSYEKL. The chain's CDR3 is CASSLPTSGGLRVQYF. CDR3 DNA: TGCGCCAGCAGTCTTCCTACTAGCGGGGGCCTACGGGTGCAGTACTTC.

This sequence joins TRBV5-4 and TRBJ2-5; the match to TRBD2 covers 10 bases. This CDR3 region has 15 residues. The V gene end was trimmed by 2 bases and the J gene end by 2 bases; junction bases not matched to a gene: 3. CDR1 is SGHNT and CDR2 is YYREEE in the germline V gene (reference sequence). For the CDR3, the DNA is TGTGCCAGCAGCTTCGATAGCGGGAGGCAAGAGACCCAGTACTTC. This codes for CASSFDSGRQETQYF.

The V call is TRBV10-3, the J call TRBJ2-7, with 8 bases lining up with TRBD1. J was trimmed by 2 bases and V by 6 bases; bases with no gene match: 9. There are 15 residues in the CDR3. Germline V gene sequence: CDR1 ENHRY, CDR2 SYGVKD. The DNA for the CDR3 is TGTGCCATCAGAACAGAGACAGGGGCTACCTACGAGCAGTACTTC. Its translation is CAIRTETGATYEQYF.

The genes are TRBV7-2 and TRBJ1-2; D call uncertain. The length of the CDR3 is 13 residues. The V gene's germline CDR1 is SGHTA and CDR2 FQGNSA. Trimming took off 4 bases at V and 0 bases at J, with 6 bases between the two ends. The CDR3, as DNA: TGTGCCAGCAGCTATGCAGCTAACTATGGCTACACCTTC. It encodes CASSYAANYGYTF. Combining the CDR3 with reference TRBV7-2 and TRBJ1-2 gives the whole variable domain GAGVSQSPSNKVTEKGKDVELRCDPISGHTALYWYRQSLGQGLEFLIYFQGNSAPDKSGLPSDRFSAERTGGSVSTLTIQRTQQEDSAVYLCASSYAANYGYTFGSGTRLTVV.

This chain joins TRBV5-1 and TRBJ2-1, with D perhaps matching TRBD1 (5 bases). The germline V gene encodes CDR1 SGHRS and CDR2 YFSETQ. V lost 9 bases and J 5 bases, leaving 24 bases between the germline ends. This CDR3 has 16 amino acids. The CDR3 nucleotides read TGCGCCACCTCAAGGCGCCAGGGATCCCTCGACAATGAGCAGTTCTTC. As protein: CATSRRQGSLDNEQFF. Using reference TRBV5-1 and TRBJ2-1 for the parts outside the CDR3, the full variable domain is KAGVTQTPRYLIKTRGQQVTLSCSPISGHRSVSWYQQTPGQGLQFLFEYFSETQRNKGNFPGRFSGRQFSNSRSEMNVSTLELGDSALYLCATSRRQGSLDNEQFFGPGTRLTVL.

This clone has only a few counts. This rearrangement joins TRBV7-2 to TRBJ1-5; the D is unclear. This CDR3 comprises 14 residues. The ends were cut back, 6 bases at V and 7 bases at J, with 16 bases in the middle. The V gene's germline CDR1 is SGHTA and CDR2 FQGNSA. The CDR3 DNA follows: TGTGCCAGCAGGATGGACCTCCCGGGACAGCCCCAGCATTTT. This translates into CASRMDLPGQPQHF.

This chain joins TRBV5-1 and TRBJ1-1, with 8 bases matching TRBD1. This CDR3 region has 14 residues. Germline CDR1 is SGHRS and CDR2 is YFSETQ. V shed 2 bases and J 5 bases; nucleotides not matched to a gene: 5. The CDR3 DNA follows: TGCGCCAGCAGCTTAACAGGGGGGTGGACTGAAGCTTTCTTT. Translated: CASSLTGGWTEAFF.

The chain couples TRBV28 to TRBJ2-1; TRBD1 or TRBD2 may be the D gene (6 bases each). Germline V gene sequence: CDR1 MDHEN, CDR2 SYDVKM. The CDR3 has 15 amino acids. The V gene lost 5 bases and the J gene lost 8 bases, with 19 bases spanning the gap. The CDR3 sequence: CASSPPGGLGDEQFF. CDR3 DNA sequence: TGTGCCAGCAGTCCCCCTGGGGGGCTAGGAGATGAGCAGTTCTTC.

The chain uses TRBV5-5 and TRBJ1-5; TRBD1 might be the D (5 bases). V lost 2 bases and J 6 bases, leaving 9 bases between the germline ends. Germline values: CDR1 SGHKS, CDR2 YYEKEE (reference sequence). The CDR3 sequence is 13 residues long. The CDR3 DNA reads as TGTGCCAGCAGCTTCAGGGAAAGTCAGCCCCAGCATTTT. Translated: CASSFRESQPQHF.

The rearrangement uses TRBV6-6 and TRBJ2-2; D perhaps matches TRBD2 (5 bases). The CDR3 spans 12 residues. Per the germline V gene, CDR1 is MNHNY and CDR2 is SVGAGI (reference sequence). This CDR3 reads CASGFGTGELFF. In DNA, the CDR3 is TGTGCGTCGGGGTTTGGGACCGGGGAGCTGTTTTTT.

J is TRBJ1-1 and V is TRBV11-2, with D unresolved. The CDR3 is 14 residues long. V lost 3 bases and J 0 bases, leaving 8 bases between the germline ends. CDR1 is SGHAT, CDR2 FQNNGV, per germline. The CDR3 spells CASSFGLMNTEAFF. CDR3 sequence (DNA): TGTGCCAGCAGCTTCGGACTGATGAACACTGAAGCTTTCTTT.